The 28 T cell receptor beta chains reported below all come from one sample, sequenced in a study of cytomegalovirus exposure and HLA in healthy donors. Vbeta (60) and Jbeta (13) primers were used in the PCR. Sequencing was performed with immunoSEQ multiplex PCR; in TCRdb, only in-frame clones are kept and a portion is missing. Its table lists tens of thousands of clones. Material for sequencing was PBMCs. The receptors stem from a middle-aged woman in good health and CMV-seropositive.

The chain links TRBV30 to TRBJ1-6, with 7 bases fitting TRBD1. V was clipped by 3 bases and J by 9 bases; unmatched bases: 8. The CDR3 spans 14 residues. Germline assignment: CDR1 GTSNPN and CDR2 SVGIG (reference sequence). Written as DNA, the CDR3 is TGTGCCTGGAGGCGGCAGGGGGTAGGTTCACCCCTCCACTTT. Protein product: CAWRRQGVGSPLHF. The variable domain in full, with the rest retrieved from reference TRBV30 and TRBJ1-6, is SQTIHQWPATLVQPVGSPLSLECTVEGTSNPNLYWYRQAAGRGLQLLFYSVGIGQISSEVPQNLSASRPQDRQFILSSKKLLLSDSGFYLCAWRRQGVGSPLHFGNGTRLTVT.

J is TRBJ2-5 and V is TRBV5-1; tentatively, D is TRBD1 (6 bases). The germline gives CDR1 SGHRS, CDR2 YFSETQ. This CDR3 spans 14 amino acids. Trimming removed 2 bases at V and 4 bases at J, with 12 bases between. In DNA, the CDR3 is TGCGCCAGCAGCTTTCAGGGGTCGAGAGAGACCCAGTACTTC. This sequence encodes CASSFQGSRETQYF.

The genes are TRBV19 and TRBJ1-4, with 7 nucleotides matching TRBD1. The germline V gene has CDR1 LNHDA and CDR2 SQIVND (reference sequence). The CDR3 runs 15 residues. The junction had 10 bases not matched to a gene; V was cut back by 4 bases and J by 8 bases. The CDR3 region is CASSSHRGMREKLFF. The CDR3 bases are TGTGCCAGTAGTAGCCACAGGGGTATGAGGGAAAAACTGTTTTTT.

The chain uses TRBV11-3 and TRBJ2-3, with a weak D call TRBD1 (6 bases). V was shortened by 0 bases and J by 8 bases, with 9 bases between the two germline ends. Germline-derived CDR1 and CDR2 are SGHNT and YENEEA. The CDR3 extends over 13 amino acids. CDR3 in DNA: TGTGCCAGCAGCTTAGAGGGCAGGGGTACGCAGTATTTT. This translates into CASSLEGRGTQYF.

The chain employs TRBV28 and TRBJ1-4; tentative D call: TRBD1 (6 bases). The germline V gene has CDR1 MDHEN and CDR2 SYDVKM. CDR3 size: 15 residues. V was clipped by 3 bases and J by 2 bases, with 10 bases between them. The CDR3 sequence is CASSFLQGTNEKLFF. CDR3 DNA: TGTGCCAGCAGTTTTCTCCAGGGGACTAATGAAAAACTGTTTTTT. Complete variable domain (other parts from reference TRBV28 and TRBJ1-4): DVKVTQSSRYLVKRTGEKVFLECVQDMDHENMFWYRQDPGLGLRLIYFSYDVKMKEKGDIPEGYSVSREKKERFSLILESASTNQTSMYLCASSFLQGTNEKLFFGSGTQLSVL.

The V gene is TRBV9, the J gene TRBJ2-2, with D possibly being TRBD2 (5 bases). V lost 3 bases to trimming and J lost 7 bases, with 13 bases between them. The V gene's germline CDR1 is SGDLS and CDR2 YYNGEE. There are 14 residues in the CDR3. The CDR3 here is CASSAVTADGELFF. The CDR3 nucleotides are TGTGCCAGCAGCGCCGTCACAGCGGACGGGGAGCTGTTTTTT.

The chain links TRBV5-1 to TRBJ2-7; the match to TRBD1 covers 9 bases. V dropped 5 bases and J dropped 7; count of bases not matched to a gene: 10. This CDR3 region has 14 residues. Germline V gives CDR1 SGHRS, CDR2 YFSETQ. The CDR3: CASSRDREGGEQYF. The CDR3, as DNA: TGCGCCAGCAGTCGGGACAGGGAAGGAGGAGAGCAGTACTTC.

The V gene is TRBV23-1, the J gene TRBJ1-1; perhaps TRBD1 as D (6 bases). TRBV23-1 is reported as an ORF; its role is uncertain. This CDR3 is 13 amino acids long. V gave up 5 bases and J gave up 1 base, with 8 bases separating them. This CDR3 reads CASSGRGNTEAFF. Here the CDR3 DNA reads TGCGCCAGCAGTGGCAGGGGGAACACTGAAGCTTTCTTT.

V gene TRBV7-8 combines with J gene TRBJ2-7; 10 nucleotides align to TRBD1. Germline CDR1 SGHVS, CDR2 FQNEAQ. V shed 7 bases, J shed 6 bases, and the junction held 9 bases outside the gene matches. The CDR3 spans 14 residues. The CDR3 DNA follows: TGTGCCAGCACCTTTCGACAGGGGGCCGCCGAGCAGTACTTC. Translation: CASTFRQGAAEQYF. Looking up the rest from reference TRBV7-8 and TRBJ2-7 gives the full variable domain: GAGVSQSPRYKVAKRGQDVALRCDPISGHVSLFWYQQALGQGPEFLTYFQNEAQLDKSGLPSDRFFAERPEGSVSTLKIQRTQQEDSAVYLCASTFRQGAAEQYFGPGTRLTVT.

The chain carries TRBV6-6 and TRBJ1-2, with 9 bases identical to TRBD1. V was pared by 5 bases and J by 8 bases, with 15 bases of the junction left unmatched. The CDR3 is 16 amino acids. CDR1 and CDR2 (germline): MNHNY, SVGAGI (reference sequence). The CDR3 sequence: CASSPPGQGRSAGYTF. The DNA for the CDR3 is TGTGCCAGCAGTCCACCGGGACAGGGAAGGTCTGCGGGCTACACCTTC.

The V gene is TRBV5-5, the J gene TRBJ2-7, with 10 bases aligning to TRBD2. After removal of 0 bases from V and 0 bases from J, the junction contained 6 bases not matched to a gene. The germline gives CDR1 SGHKS, CDR2 YYEKEE (reference sequence). This CDR3 comprises 17 residues. The CDR3 here is CASSLELAGVVSYEQYF. The CDR3 bases are TGTGCCAGCAGCTTGGAGCTAGCGGGAGTGGTCTCCTACGAGCAGTACTTC.

The J gene is TRBJ2-7, the V gene TRBV6-6; tentative D call: TRBD1 (6 bases). Per germline, CDR1 MNHNY and CDR2 SVGAGI (reference sequence). Trimming shortened V by 2 bases and J by 3 bases, and 11 bases separated the two germline ends. The CDR3 is 14 amino acids. The chain's CDR3 is CASSYHGGHYEQYF. Here the CDR3 DNA reads TGTGCCAGCAGTTACCATGGGGGCCACTACGAGCAGTACTTC.

The V gene is TRBV7-3, the J gene TRBJ2-7; 8 nucleotides agree with TRBD2. Looked up from germline, CDR1 is SGHTA and CDR2 is FQGTGA. The V gene end was trimmed by 0 bases and the J gene end by 6 bases; junction bases not matched to a gene: 7. The CDR3 length is 15 residues. The CDR3 reads CASSLTGTRRSEQYF. The CDR3 region has the DNA TGTGCCAGCAGCTTAACGGGGACTAGAAGGAGCGAGCAGTACTTC. Complete variable domain (other parts from reference TRBV7-3 and TRBJ2-7): GAGVSQTPSNKVTEKGKYVELRCDPISGHTALYWYRQSLGQGPEFLIYFQGTGAADDSGLPNDRFFAVRPEGSVSTLKIQRTERGDSAVYLCASSLTGTRRSEQYFGPGTRLTVT.

The chain has TRBV9 and TRBJ2-1, with TRBD2 identical over 14 bases. The CDR3 is made up of 17 amino acids. Germline assignment: CDR1 SGDLS and CDR2 YYNGEE. The ends lost 2 bases at V and 9 bases at J; junction bases unmatched: 10. CDR3 region: CASSVSGTSGRGGEQFF. The DNA of the CDR3 is TGTGCCAGCAGCGTTTCCGGGACTAGCGGGAGAGGGGGTGAGCAGTTCTTC.

The chain carries TRBV2 and TRBJ2-1; 13 bases line up with TRBD2. The CDR3 totals 12 residues. The J segment lost 10 bases and the V segment lost 9 bases, leaving 3 bases of the junction unmatched. Germline CDR1 and CDR2: SNHLY and FYNNEI. The CDR3 spells CASTSGRVEQFF. CDR3 in DNA: TGTGCCAGTACTAGCGGGAGGGTGGAGCAGTTCTTC.

The chain links TRBV18 to TRBJ2-5, with 16 bases fitting TRBD2. The CDR3 loop spans 15 amino acids. V lost 3 bases to trimming and J lost 5 bases; unmatched junction nucleotides: 0. Germline values: CDR1 KGHSH, CDR2 LQKENI. The CDR3 loop reads CASSPGLAGGETQYF. CDR3 coding DNA: TGTGCCAGCTCACCGGGACTAGCGGGAGGGGAGACCCAGTACTTC. The variable domain in full, completed from reference TRBV18 and TRBJ2-5, reads NAGVMQNPRHLVRRRGQEARLRCSPMKGHSHVYWYRQLPEEGLKFMVYLQKENIIDESGMPKERFSAEFPKEGPSILRIQQVVRGDSAAYFCASSPGLAGGETQYFGPGTRLLVL.

The V gene is TRBV29-1, the J gene TRBJ2-7; D unresolved. The germline V gene has CDR1 SQVTM and CDR2 ANQGSEA. This CDR3 region has 13 residues. V shed 8 bases and J shed 0 bases, with 14 bases lying between them. The CDR3 is CSFLAGSSYEQYF. The CDR3 DNA sequence: TGCAGCTTCTTGGCAGGTTCCTCCTACGAGCAGTACTTC.

The chain uses TRBV6-6 and TRBJ2-7, with 7 bases lining up with TRBD2. Germline V gives CDR1 MNHNY, CDR2 SVGAGI (reference sequence). V dropped 8 bases and J dropped 0; count of bases not matched to a gene: 7. The CDR3 totals 14 residues. The CDR3 spells CASQERELSYEQYF. The CDR3, as DNA: TGTGCCAGCCAAGAGCGGGAACTCTCCTACGAGCAGTACTTC.

The chain carries TRBV7-3 and TRBJ1-1, with TRBD1 identical over 7 bases. The CDR3 sequence is 16 residues long. Unmatched junction bases numbered 8, after V lost 3 bases and J lost 1 base. The germline CDR1 and CDR2 sequences are SGHTA and FQGTGA. The CDR3 protein is CASSFTRQGGNTEAFF. CDR3 nucleotide sequence: TGTGCCAGCAGCTTTACCCGACAGGGAGGGAACACTGAAGCTTTCTTT.

The genes are TRBV2 and TRBJ1-3; weak D call: TRBD1 (5 bases). The CDR3 consists of 14 residues. Germline V gene sequence: CDR1 SNHLY, CDR2 FYNNEI. Trimming stripped 8 bases from V and 2 bases from J, with 13 bases between. CDR3 sequence reads: CASQLGGAGNTIYF. DNA for the CDR3: TGTGCCAGCCAGCTCGGGGGTGCTGGAAACACCATATATTTT.

V and J are TRBV9 and TRBJ2-3; 10 bases line up with TRBD2. The V segment lost 3 bases and the J segment 8 bases; nucleotides outside the gene matches: 9. Per germline, CDR1 SGDLS and CDR2 YYNGEE. The CDR3 is made up of 15 amino acids. CDR3 in DNA: TGTGCCAGCAGCGATAGTTCTAGCGGGGGATTTACGCAGTATTTT. Translating it yields CASSDSSSGGFTQYF.

The J gene is TRBJ1-1, the V gene TRBV5-1; 7 positions match TRBD1. V was pared by 4 bases and J by 3 bases, with 3 bases of the junction left unmatched. Germline V lookup: CDR1 SGHRS, CDR2 YFSETQ. The CDR3 loop spans 13 amino acids. The CDR3 loop reads CASSRDSYTEAFF. For the CDR3, the DNA is TGCGCCAGCAGCCGGGACAGTTACACTGAAGCTTTCTTT.

The chain has TRBV18 and TRBJ1-5, with D unclear. Trimming cost V 3 bases and J 4 bases, with 10 bases left between them. The CDR3 totals 14 residues. In germline, CDR1 is KGHSH, CDR2 LQKENI. The CDR3 coding sequence is TGTGCCAGCTCACCCCAAGGGAGGAATCAGCCCCAGCATTTT. It translates to CASSPQGRNQPQHF.

The chain is built from TRBV2 and TRBJ2-7, with a weak D call TRBD1 (6 bases). The CDR3 is made up of 11 amino acids. V was pared by 7 bases and J by 3 bases, with 7 bases between. Germline assignment: CDR1 SNHLY and CDR2 FYNNEI. In nucleotides, the CDR3 is TGTGCCAGCACAGGGGACTACGAGCAGTACTTC. Protein product: CASTGDYEQYF.

The CDR3 sequence: CASSLSSFNEQFF. CDR3 nucleotide sequence: TGTGCCAGCAGCTTATCTAGCTTCAATGAGCAGTTCTTC. The chain uses TRBV11-2 and TRBJ2-1; tentatively, D is TRBD2 (5 bases). CDR3 length equals 13 residues. Trimming stripped 2 bases from V and 6 bases from J, with 8 bases between. Germline V gene lookup returns CDR1 SGHAT and CDR2 FQNNGV.

The chain carries TRBV15 and TRBJ1-5, with 10 nucleotides matching TRBD1. The CDR3 loop spans 16 amino acids. Germline V gives CDR1 LNHNV, CDR2 YYDKDF (reference sequence). The V and J ends lost 2 bases and 5 bases, in that order; junction bases with no gene match: 6. The CDR3 here is CATSRRRDRGDQPQHF. The CDR3 region has the DNA TGTGCCACCAGCAGACGTAGGGACAGGGGAGATCAGCCCCAGCATTTT.

The CDR3 spells CAIQVTDTQYF. CDR3 nucleotides: TGTGCCATACAAGTCACAGATACGCAGTATTTT. The chain links TRBV10-3 to TRBJ2-3; no clear D gene. V dropped 9 bases and J dropped 2 bases, with 6 bases sitting between them. There are 11 residues in the CDR3. CDR1 is ENHRY, CDR2 SYGVKD, per germline.

V is TRBV2 and J is TRBJ1-1; D unclear. This CDR3 region has 13 residues. Trimming took 9 bases from V and 0 from J, leaving 11 bases between them. In germline, CDR1 is SNHLY, CDR2 FYNNEI. CDR3 sequence: CARLGSMNTEAFF. In DNA, the CDR3 is TGTGCCAGACTGGGGAGCATGAACACTGAAGCTTTCTTT. The whole variable domain, remainder taken from reference TRBV2 and TRBJ1-1, is EPEVTQTPSHQVTQMGQEVILRCVPISNHLYFYWYRQILGQKVEFLVSFYNNEISEKSEIFDDQFSVERPDGSNFTLKIRSTKLEDSAMYFCARLGSMNTEAFFGQGTRLTVV.